Given below is one T cell receptor beta chain in context. Its antigen target is currently unknown. The germline gene is not matched at one end of the junction; a read error may be the cause. Total RNA was extracted from the cultured T cells using TRIzol reagent. 5' rapid amplification of cDNA ends (5'RACE) was used to amplify TCRbeta libraries from RNA. Before sequencing, Qubit, an Agilent instrument, and quantitative PCR were used to check library concentration and integrity. Qualified libraries were sequenced on Illumina HiSeq or MiSeq by a commercial service provider. Regarding the original processing steps: MiXCR version 1.8.2 was used to identify TCR sequences in each sample. For a clone to count as qualified, its CDR3 had to be longer than four amino acids, its nucleotide length had to be in-frame, and the clone could not contain a stop codon. An effective read was defined as a read containing the complete CDR3 structure. Validation of expanded clones was performed by RT-PCR with 24 Vbeta primers, GeneScan spectratyping, and Sanger sequencing. In TCRdb, the public reads were trimmed at Q25 with fastp and aligned with MiXCR, with productive beta chains retained. Records with the same CDR3 protein are collapsed into one entry carrying the most frequent genes and DNA. The V and J calls and clone size are TCRdb's, not the authors'. The sample profile shows 11,000 or so distinct CDR3 sequences; about 45% of them were found once. The ten largest account for 27% of the sample.

This entry belongs to a study of T cell repertoires and leukemia-associated antigens (dated by TCRdb to the late 2010s). Broadly, across the study: About 5.1 to 7 million read pairs and about 3.3 to 5.0 million effective reads were obtained per sample, with 15 million to 20 million effective reads obtained overall. In vitro peptide stimulation of healthy T cells was used with the aim of identifying the antigen recognized by a TCR Vbeta21 clone previously found in CML patients.

The full study reports these points: Direct testing of the expanded clones' antigen specificity and function was not done, and further investigation was required. The four groups showed no significant differences in numbers of Vbeta genes (approximately 60), Jbeta genes (approximately 15), VDJ rearrangements, or unique CDR3s.

CD3+ T cells were initially rested overnight at less than 3 million cells/mL in RPMI 1640 lacking fetal bovine serum. MACS immunomagnetic beads were used, per the manufacturer's instructions, to isolate CD3+ T cells from PBMCs. The CDR3, cysteine through phenylalanine, is 15 amino acids long. The retained sequence is limited to the CDR3, 45 bases, with the frame set at the first base. CDR1 and CDR2 are drawn from the germline V gene: SGDLS, YYNGEE. The source is a female donor in good health. The chain couples TRBV9 to TRBJ2-1, and TRBD2 matches 13 of the central bases. Sequenced material: CD3+ T cells sorted from blood and cultured. This receptor carries the CDR3 CASSAGLAGMYGQLF. The DNA is TGTGCCAGCAGCGCGGGACTAGCGGGAATGTATGGGCAGCTCTTC.